This T cell receptor (beta chain) was found in a study of blood T cell repertoires in COVID-19. About the research overall: The study drew acute and convalescent COVID-19 samples from the United States, Italy and Spain.

Authors' processing steps: The assay estimated nucleated cells by amplifying reference gene primers. TCRdb's copy holds only in-frame clones and misses some; the assay was immunoSEQ multiplex PCR. V, J and clone size were drawn from that table, and D and trimming were deduced from the DNA. The sample holds around 80,000 clones, almost 85% seen once. Germline CDR1 SGHRS, CDR2 YFSETQ. The CDR3 is 14 amino acids. The V gene lost 9 bases and the J gene lost 0 bases, with 12 bases spanning the gap. This chain connects TRBV5-1 to TRBJ2-2, with a possible D match to TRBD1 (6 bases). The sequencing input was peripheral blood. The receptor was isolated from a man aged 80 or over with acute or convalescent COVID-19. DNA of the CDR3: TGCGCCACCTCGGACAGAACGAACACCGGGGAGCTGTTTTTT. Translating gives CATSDRTNTGELFF.